Below, 30 T cell receptor beta chains from the same sample are listed, as sequenced in a study of T-cell memory formation after mild COVID-19. TCRdb itself ran the 5' RACE reads through MiXCR, one entry per CDR3 protein. The sample yields 300,000 to 400,000 distinct CDR3 sequences, roughly an eighth seen once. The material sequenced was PBMCs or a T cell subset sorted from them (not recorded which). The receptors come from a man younger than 30 who had mild COVID-19 (a few samples of this study predate the infection). Cell type and time point are not known.

V is TRBV7-6 and J is TRBJ2-3; D remains ambiguous. CDR1 is SGHVS, CDR2 FNYEAQ, per germline. This CDR3 is 13 amino acids long. V gave up 5 bases and J gave up 4 bases, with 10 bases separating them. CDR3 amino acids: CASSAQVADTQYF. DNA for the CDR3: TGTGCCAGCAGCGCCCAGGTGGCAGATACGCAGTATTTT.

The chain employs TRBV7-2 and TRBJ1-1; D is ambiguous. Germline V CDR1 and CDR2: SGHTA, FQGNSA. V was clipped by 3 bases and J by 3 bases, with 11 bases between them. This CDR3 contains 14 residues. DNA of the CDR3: TGTGCCAGCAGCTTCGGCCCCGTGGACACTGAAGCTTTCTTT. This gives the protein CASSFGPVDTEAFF. The full variable domain, in which reference TRBV7-2 and TRBJ1-1 provide the parts outside the CDR3, is GAGVSQSPSNKVTEKGKDVELRCDPISGHTALYWYRQSLGQGLEFLIYFQGNSAPDKSGLPSDRFSAERTGGSVSTLTIQRTQQEDSAVYLCASSFGPVDTEAFFGQGTRLTVV.

This clonotype showed up just a few times. The chain combines TRBV6-6 with TRBJ2-7; 7 nucleotides agree with TRBD1. The CDR3 extends over 12 amino acids. V gave up 6 bases and J gave up 7 bases; unmatched junction bases: 6. The germline gives CDR1 MNHNY, CDR2 SVGAGI (reference sequence). The CDR3 spells CASSEGAGEQYF. For the CDR3, the DNA is TGTGCCAGCAGCGAGGGGGCGGGTGAGCAGTACTTC.

This sequence joins TRBV7-7 and TRBJ2-5, with D possibly TRBD2 on 6 matching bases. Germline CDR1 and CDR2: SSHAT and FNYEAQ (reference sequence). The ends were cut back, 2 bases at V and 6 bases at J, with 16 bases in the middle. The CDR3 covers 15 residues. Here the CDR3 reads CASSLSASAWKTQYF. The CDR3 bases are TGTGCCAGCAGCTTATCGGCTAGCGCCTGGAAGACCCAGTACTTC.

A few counts support this clonotype. The CDR3 protein is CASRTAGSNQPQHF. The CDR3 DNA is TGTGCCTCGAGGACCGCGGGCAGCAATCAGCCCCAGCATTTT. The chain carries TRBV30 and TRBJ1-5; D gene unclear. The CDR3 totals 14 residues. V was pared by 7 bases and J by 1 base, with 14 bases between. CDR1 and CDR2 (germline): GTSNPN, SVGIG (reference sequence).

This chain links TRBV24-1 with TRBJ1-3; D gene ambiguous. CDR1 is KGHDR and CDR2 is SFDVKD in the germline V gene. CDR3 length: 15 residues. V was trimmed by 0 bases and J by 3 bases, leaving 8 bases between them. The CDR3 sequence: CATSDLPGYGNTIYF. The CDR3 bases are TGTGCCACCAGTGATTTGCCGGGTTATGGAAACACCATATATTTT.

The CDR3 DNA sequence: TGCGCCAGCAGCGATGGACTAGTAGGATCCGGGGAGCTGTTTTTT. This encodes CASSDGLVGSGELFF. The rearrangement joins TRBV5-1 to TRBJ2-2; TRBD2 agrees at 7 bases. Trimming removed 4 bases from V and 6 bases from J; junction bases left unmatched: 9. Germline V gives CDR1 SGHRS, CDR2 YFSETQ. The CDR3 runs to 15 residues.

This clonotype turned up a few times. V usage is TRBV12-3 or TRBV12-4 and J usage is TRBJ1-5, with D possibly TRBD1 on 5 matching bases. V lost 2 bases, J lost 4 bases, and 15 bases lay in between. This CDR3 contains 16 residues. CDR3 in amino acids: CASSLTLNGGNQPQHF. CDR3 bases: TGTGCCAGCAGTTTAACTCTAAACGGGGGGAATCAGCCCCAGCATTTT.

The sample holds many counts of this clonotype. J is TRBJ2-1 and V is TRBV7-2, with D perhaps matching TRBD1 or TRBD2 (6 bases each). This CDR3 is 15 amino acids long. Germline loops: CDR1 SGHTA, CDR2 FQGNSA. V dropped 2 bases and J dropped 0 bases, with 8 bases sitting between them. The CDR3 protein is CASSLRGASYNEQFF. The CDR3 coding sequence is TGTGCCAGCAGCTTAAGGGGGGCCTCCTACAATGAGCAGTTCTTC. Full variable domain (missing parts from reference TRBV7-2 and TRBJ2-1): GAGVSQSPSNKVTEKGKDVELRCDPISGHTALYWYRQSLGQGLEFLIYFQGNSAPDKSGLPSDRFSAERTGGSVSTLTIQRTQQEDSAVYLCASSLRGASYNEQFFGPGTRLTVL.

The CDR3 reads CASSQKGVLSTDTQYF. The CDR3 region has the DNA TGCGCCAGCAGCCAGAAAGGGGTCCTCAGCACAGATACGCAGTATTTT. The chain employs TRBV4-3 and TRBJ2-3; tentative D call: TRBD1 (5 bases). Deletions cut 3 bases from V and 0 bases from J, with 13 bases between. From germline, CDR1 is LGHNA and CDR2 YSLEER. This CDR3 has 16 residues.

This chain links TRBV10-3 with TRBJ1-3; D is perhaps TRBD1 (5 bases). The CDR3 is made up of 17 amino acids. The germline V gene encodes CDR1 ENHRY and CDR2 SYGVKD. Trimming removed 4 bases at V and 0 bases at J, with 16 bases between. The CDR3 bases are TGTGCCATCAGTGCTTCCGAGACAGAGAACTCTGGAAACACCATATATTTT. As protein: CAISASETENSGNTIYF.

There are a few counts of this clonotype. This chain uses TRBV4-1 with TRBJ1-2, with unresolved D. Germline V gene data show CDR1 as MGHRA and CDR2 as YSYEKL. This CDR3 spans 15 amino acids. Trimming removed 0 bases from V and 8 bases from J, with 16 bases in between. This chain's CDR3 is CASSQDLYSNLGYTF. CDR3 coding DNA: TGCGCCAGCAGCCAAGATCTGTACAGTAATTTGGGCTACACCTTC.

The V gene is TRBV5-6, the J gene TRBJ2-7; TRBD2 matches at 7 bases. V was clipped by 2 bases and J by 2 bases; unmatched bases: 1. The CDR3 loop spans 13 amino acids. Germline V gives CDR1 SGHDT, CDR2 YYEEEE. The CDR3 reads CASSFRGAYEQYF. CDR3 nucleotide sequence: TGTGCCAGCAGCTTCCGGGGGGCCTACGAGCAGTACTTC.

The chain has TRBV3-1 and TRBJ1-2; D uncertain. CDR3 length equals 14 residues. Trimming removed 0 bases at V and 5 bases at J, with 10 bases between. Germline V lookup: CDR1 LGHDT, CDR2 YNNKEL (reference sequence). The CDR3 region is CASSQDGRIYGYTF. The CDR3 bases are TGTGCCAGCAGCCAAGATGGGCGGATTTATGGCTACACCTTC.

CDR3 bases: TGTGCCAGTACCCAGGGAGATTACACTGAAGCTTTCTTT. It translates to CASTQGDYTEAFF. The chain links TRBV19 to TRBJ1-1; a possible D gene is TRBD1 (5 bases). This CDR3 has 13 residues. Trimming shortened V by 7 bases and J by 3 bases, and 12 bases separated the two germline ends. Germline-derived CDR1 and CDR2 are LNHDA and SQIVND (reference sequence).

The chain recombines TRBV6-5 with TRBJ1-3; D uncertain. Trimming removed 6 bases from V and 0 bases from J, with 9 bases in between. The CDR3 contains 14 residues. Germline CDR1 is MNHEY and CDR2 is SVGAGI. CDR3 sequence: CASRVTTSGNTIYF. The DNA for the CDR3 is TGTGCCAGCAGGGTAACGACCTCTGGAAACACCATATATTTT.

The chain uses TRBV6-5 and TRBJ2-7; 9 bases agree with TRBD1. The CDR3 has 14 amino acids. Germline V gene sequence: CDR1 MNHEY, CDR2 SVGAGI. V dropped 7 bases and J dropped 6; count of bases not matched to a gene: 10. The CDR3 protein is CASNLGQGLSEQYF. DNA for the CDR3: TGTGCCAGCAACCTCGGACAGGGGTTATCCGAGCAGTACTTC.

V usage is TRBV20-1 and J usage is TRBJ1-2, with D possibly matching TRBD1 (6 bases). This CDR3 comprises 12 residues. Germline CDR1 is DFQATT and CDR2 is SNEGSKA (reference sequence). V lost 0 bases and J 12 bases, leaving 14 bases between the germline ends. CDR3: CSARDRGGDDTF. CDR3 nucleotide sequence: TGCAGTGCTAGAGATAGGGGGGGGGACGACACCTTC.

This clonotype occurred a few times. This chain uses TRBV2 with TRBJ2-5, with 7 bases aligning to TRBD2. Germline-derived CDR1 and CDR2 are SNHLY and FYNNEI. The CDR3 is made up of 12 amino acids. J gave up 9 bases and V 4 bases, and 5 bases lay outside the gene matches. This CDR3 reads CASSGTRGSQYF. Here the CDR3 DNA reads TGTGCCAGCAGTGGGACTAGAGGGTCCCAGTACTTC.

V and J are TRBV12-3 or TRBV12-4 and TRBJ2-1; 9 nucleotides line up with TRBD1. The CDR3 has 12 amino acids. J gave up 15 bases and V 5 bases, and 8 bases lay outside the gene matches. The CDR3 sequence: CASSQTPGQGFF. Written as DNA, the CDR3 is TGTGCCAGCAGTCAAACCCCGGGACAGGGGTTCTTC.

This clonotype appeared a few times. V and J are TRBV2 and TRBJ2-7; 11 nucleotides align to TRBD2. Germline CDR1 SNHLY, CDR2 FYNNEI. This CDR3 has 16 residues. The J segment lost 2 bases and the V segment lost 7 bases, leaving 10 bases of the junction unmatched. The DNA of the CDR3 is TGTGCCAGCATTACTACTAGCGGGGGACGAACCTACGAGCAGTACTTC. The encoded protein is CASITTSGGRTYEQYF.

V and J are TRBV29-1 and TRBJ2-3, with TRBD1 identical over 8 bases. CDR1 is SQVTM and CDR2 is ANQGSEA in the germline V gene. After removal of 2 bases from V and 5 bases from J, the junction contained 9 bases not matched to a gene. This CDR3 contains 15 residues. The CDR3 is CSVESGRGRRDTQYF. DNA for the CDR3: TGCAGCGTTGAATCGGGCAGGGGGCGAAGAGATACGCAGTATTTT.

The chain carries TRBV30 and TRBJ1-3; D gene unclear. The CDR3 spans 12 residues. Germline loops: CDR1 GTSNPN, CDR2 SVGIG (reference sequence). The ends were cut back, 7 bases at V and 2 bases at J, with 9 bases in the middle. CDR3 amino acids: CASDLTGNTIYF. CDR3 in DNA: TGTGCCTCTGACCTGACTGGAAACACCATATATTTT.

This clonotype was seen only a few times. The rearrangement links TRBV7-2 to TRBJ1-2; D is unresolved. The CDR3 is 14 residues long. Trimming pared 1 base from V and 4 bases from J, leaving 10 bases between. Germline CDR1 is SGHTA and CDR2 is FQGNSA. For the CDR3, the DNA is TGTGCCAGCAGCTTAGATAGGGCGGCCTATGGCTACACCTTC. Translation gives CASSLDRAAYGYTF. Complete variable domain (other parts from reference TRBV7-2 and TRBJ1-2): GAGVSQSPSNKVTEKGKDVELRCDPISGHTALYWYRQSLGQGLEFLIYFQGNSAPDKSGLPSDRFSAERTGGSVSTLTIQRTQQEDSAVYLCASSLDRAAYGYTFGSGTRLTVV.

This clonotype was seen many times. This chain connects TRBV12-3 or TRBV12-4 to TRBJ2-2; 8 bases match TRBD1. V dropped 5 bases and J dropped 3; count of bases not matched to a gene: 5. There are 15 residues in the CDR3. Here the CDR3 reads CASSPGQVYTGELFF. The CDR3 coding sequence is TGTGCCAGCAGTCCGGGACAGGTTTACACCGGGGAGCTGTTTTTT.

This clonotype was recorded a few times. The rearrangement joins TRBV19 to TRBJ2-2; unclear D gene. With 7 bases removed from V and 1 base from J, the gap between germline ends came to 7 bases. This CDR3 contains 13 residues. CDR1 and CDR2 from the germline V gene are LNHDA and SQIVND (reference sequence). CDR3 amino acids: CASKGLNTGELFF. CDR3 nucleotide sequence: TGTGCCAGTAAAGGATTGAACACCGGGGAGCTGTTTTTT.

This clonotype showed up many times. The chain recombines TRBV4-3 with TRBJ1-5; D gene ambiguous. V lost 1 base, J lost 6 bases, and 7 bases lay in between. This CDR3 spans 13 amino acids. The germline V gene has CDR1 LGHNA and CDR2 YSLEER. The CDR3 region is CASSQAVAQPQHF. In DNA form, the CDR3 reads TGCGCCAGCAGCCAAGCGGTTGCTCAGCCCCAGCATTTT.

This chain joins TRBV3-2 and TRBJ2-7; the tabulated D call, TRBD2, remains unverified against the DNA. TRBV3-2 is flagged as a pseudogene. The CDR3 runs 17 residues. CDR3: CASSEYYSGGAGYEQYV. The CDR3 nucleotides are TGTGCCAGCAGCGAGTACTATAGCGGGGGGGCCGGTTACGAGCAGTACGTC.

The CDR3 DNA reads as TGTGCCACCAGCGCACAGGGGAGACAGCCCCAGCATTTT. It is translated as CATSAQGRQPQHF. V and J are TRBV15 and TRBJ1-5; 7 nucleotides align to TRBD1. The V gene end was trimmed by 5 bases and the J gene end by 7 bases; junction bases not matched to a gene: 5. CDR3 length equals 13 residues. CDR1 and CDR2 from the germline V gene are LNHNV and YYDKDF (reference sequence).

This clonotype was observed a handful of times. V gene TRBV27 combines with J gene TRBJ2-2; D not certain. The CDR3 has 15 amino acids. Germline-derived CDR1 and CDR2 are MNHEY and SMNVEV (reference sequence). V was shortened by 3 bases and J by 0 bases, with 8 bases between the two germline ends. CDR3 protein: CASSLEQPNTGELFF. The CDR3, as DNA: TGTGCCAGCAGTTTGGAACAGCCGAACACCGGGGAGCTGTTTTTT.